A single sample is the source of the 21 T cell receptor beta chains below, sequenced in a study of blood T cell dynamics during melanoma immunotherapy. Stated time point: pre-treatment baseline. The data were produced by immunoSEQ multiplex PCR, yet TCRdb's version contains in-frame clones alone and is incomplete. The sample records roughly 23,000 clones, just under 90% being singletons. Sequences were derived from blood, sampled from a patient treated with checkpoint blockade. The receptor source for this set is a human donor with melanoma.

The chain carries TRBV7-8 and TRBJ2-2; D is possibly TRBD1 (6 bases). The CDR3 is made up of 16 amino acids. Germline CDR1 is SGHVS and CDR2 is FQNEAQ. The V end lost 4 bases, the J end lost 0 bases, and 12 bases lay between the germline ends. Here the CDR3 DNA reads TGTGCCAGCAGCTCCCGGGACAATCCGAACACCGGGGAGCTGTTTTTT. Its translation: CASSSRDNPNTGELFF.

This chain joins TRBV28 and TRBJ2-1, with D hard to call. This CDR3 comprises 10 residues. Trimming cost V 7 bases and J 5 bases, with 3 bases left between them. Germline V CDR1 and CDR2: MDHEN, SYDVKM. Here the CDR3 reads CASKNNEQFF. CDR3 in DNA: TGTGCCAGCAAGAACAATGAGCAGTTCTTC. The variable domain in full, completed from reference TRBV28 and TRBJ2-1, reads DVKVTQSSRYLVKRTGEKVFLECVQDMDHENMFWYRQDPGLGLRLIYFSYDVKMKEKGDIPEGYSVSREKKERFSLILESASTNQTSMYLCASKNNEQFFGPGTRLTVL.

Note on this clone: The junction and the germline gene differ at one end; a read error may be behind it. V gene TRBV7-9 combines with J gene TRBJ2-1, with D tentatively TRBD1 (5 bases). The V gene's germline CDR1 is SEHNR and CDR2 FQNEAQ (reference sequence). The CDR3 is made up of 12 amino acids. Written as DNA, the CDR3 is TGTGCCAGCAGCTTAGATGTGCAGGGTTTGGTCTTC. The encoded protein is CASSLDVQGLVF.

The V call is TRBV6-1, the J call TRBJ1-2; D is unresolved. Trimming cost V 0 bases and J 8 bases, with 10 bases left between them. The CDR3 is 13 amino acids. Germline V lookup: CDR1 MNHNS, CDR2 SASEGT. The DNA for the CDR3 is TGTGCCAGCAGTGAAGCGAGAGGGCGCGGCTACACCTTC. Translation gives CASSEARGRGYTF.

The chain recombines TRBV5-1 with TRBJ1-2; D not resolved. Trimming removed 0 bases at V and 8 bases at J, with 20 bases between. The CDR3 is made up of 16 amino acids. Germline V gene data show CDR1 as SGHRS and CDR2 as YFSETQ. CDR3 in amino acids: CASSLGVGGPKEGYTF. For the CDR3, the DNA is TGCGCCAGCAGCTTGGGGGTAGGAGGTCCTAAGGAGGGCTACACCTTC.

The rearrangement links TRBV2 to TRBJ1-2, with 8 bases that match TRBD1. Trimming removed 6 bases from V and 0 bases from J; junction bases left unmatched: 3. Germline-derived CDR1 and CDR2 are SNHLY and FYNNEI. The CDR3 contains 14 residues. The CDR3 reads CASRYRGANYGYTF. The CDR3 nucleotides read TGTGCCAGCAGGTACAGGGGGGCTAACTATGGCTACACCTTC.

This clone was seen more than once but under ten times. V gene TRBV11-3 combines with J gene TRBJ1-5; D remains unclear. Germline V gene lookup returns CDR1 SGHNT and CDR2 YENEEA. The CDR3 contains 13 residues. V lost 3 bases and J lost 5, with 8 bases in between. Here the CDR3 reads CASSFGRHQPQHF. The CDR3 region has the DNA TGTGCCAGCAGCTTTGGCAGGCATCAGCCCCAGCATTTT.

This clone was seen once. The CDR3: CASSLDLTDTQYF. The CDR3 nucleotides read TGCGCCAGCTCCTTGGACCTAACAGATACGCAGTATTTT. The gene calls are TRBV5-1 and TRBJ2-3; D remains unclear. The germline gives CDR1 SGHRS, CDR2 YFSETQ. The CDR3 is made up of 13 amino acids. V lost 7 bases, J lost 3 bases, and 12 bases lay in between.

The V gene is TRBV19, the J gene TRBJ1-1; tentatively, D is TRBD1 (5 bases). CDR1 is LNHDA and CDR2 is SQIVND in the germline V gene (reference sequence). Trimming removed 6 bases from V and 1 base from J, with 9 bases in between. The CDR3 covers 13 residues. The DNA for the CDR3 is TGTGCCAGTAGAAGCAGGGAGAACACTGAAGCTTTCTTT. Translation: CASRSRENTEAFF. The variable domain in full, completed from reference TRBV19 and TRBJ1-1, reads DGGITQSPKYLFRKEGQNVTLSCEQNLNHDAMYWYRQDPGQGLRLIYYSQIVNDFQKGDIAEGYSVSREKKESFPLTVTSAQKNPTAFYLCASRSRENTEAFFGQGTRLTVV.

The chain uses TRBV5-1 and TRBJ2-3, with 12 bases lining up with TRBD2. Germline lookup yields CDR1 SGHRS and CDR2 YFSETQ. V dropped 3 bases and J dropped 3; count of bases not matched to a gene: 5. The CDR3 spans 16 residues. The CDR3 region has the DNA TGCGCCAGCAGCTCCGGCGGACTAGCGGGGACAGATACGCAGTATTTT. It is translated as CASSSGGLAGTDTQYF.

The chain links TRBV10-3 to TRBJ1-2; no definite D call. CDR1 is ENHRY and CDR2 is SYGVKD in the germline V gene. This CDR3 has 12 amino acids. V gave up 3 bases and J gave up 3 bases, with 5 bases separating them. CDR3 sequence (DNA): TGTGCCATCAGTGAAAGTTACTATGGCTACACCTTC. As protein: CAISESYYGYTF.

Here the CDR3 reads CASSRAGWNTEAFF. Written as DNA, the CDR3 is TGTGCCAGCAGCCGGGCAGGGTGGAACACTGAAGCTTTCTTT. The V gene is TRBV7-8, the J gene TRBJ1-1; TRBD1 might be the D (5 bases). This CDR3 has 14 residues. Per germline, CDR1 SGHVS and CDR2 FQNEAQ. Deletions cut 5 bases from V and 1 base from J, with 11 bases between.

This chain joins TRBV27 and TRBJ2-2; D gene unclear. Germline CDR1 reads MNHEY; CDR2 reads SMNVEV (reference sequence). The CDR3 has 16 amino acids. The V end lost 6 bases, the J end lost 7 bases, and 21 bases lay between the germline ends. The CDR3 loop is CASRRFLSVKSGELFF. CDR3 in DNA: TGTGCCAGCAGGCGGTTCCTGTCTGTAAAAAGCGGGGAGCTGTTTTTT.

The chain has TRBV4-2 and TRBJ2-7; tentatively, D is TRBD1 or TRBD2 (5 bases each). CDR1 LGHNA and CDR2 YNFKEQ come from the germline V gene. Trimming left V 5 bases short and J 3 bases short, with 14 bases between. CDR3 size: 14 residues. The DNA of the CDR3 is TGTGCCAGCAGCTTGGGGACCCCCTACTACGAGCAGTACTTC. Its translation: CASSLGTPYYEQYF.

The chain links TRBV15 to TRBJ1-1; D is unclear. In germline, CDR1 is LNHNV, CDR2 YYDKDF (reference sequence). The CDR3 totals 14 residues. V was trimmed by 0 bases and J by 1 base, leaving 6 bases between them. The CDR3 DNA is TGTGCCACCAGCAGAGATCTTGGGAACACTGAAGCTTTCTTT. This translates into CATSRDLGNTEAFF.

The chain links TRBV7-9 to TRBJ2-7; 8 bases align to TRBD2. Germline loops: CDR1 SEHNR, CDR2 FQNEAQ (reference sequence). The CDR3 is made up of 15 amino acids. The junction had 13 bases not matched to a gene; V was cut back by 5 bases and J by 7 bases. The CDR3 is CASSASGTRTEEQYF. CDR3 DNA: TGTGCCAGCAGCGCCTCCGGGACTAGGACGGAAGAGCAGTACTTC.

This CDR3 is CASSPDRGTGANVLTF. CDR3 bases: TGTGCCAGCTCACCTGACAGGGGAACCGGGGCCAACGTCCTGACTTTC. The chain links TRBV18 to TRBJ2-6; TRBD1 matches at 8 bases. CDR1 is KGHSH, CDR2 LQKENI, per germline. The V segment lost 3 bases and the J segment 4 bases; nucleotides outside the gene matches: 5. This CDR3 contains 16 residues.

The CDR3 loop is CASSGNLEAFF. As DNA, the CDR3 is TGTGCCAGCAGTGGGAATTTGGAAGCTTTCTTT. The J gene is TRBJ1-1, the V gene TRBV28; D unresolved. Germline CDR1 MDHEN, CDR2 SYDVKM. The V end lost 5 bases, the J end lost 8 bases, and 9 bases lay between the germline ends. The CDR3 consists of 11 residues.

This clone occurred once. The CDR3 here is CASSLGTPYYEQYF. As DNA, the CDR3 is TGTGCCAGCAGCTTGGGGACCCCCTACTACGAGCAGTACTTC. This chain connects TRBV5-6 to TRBJ2-7; D call uncertain. Germline CDR1 SGHDT, CDR2 YYEEEE. V lost 0 bases and J lost 3, with 10 bases in between. This CDR3 contains 14 residues.

The chain carries TRBV5-1 and TRBJ1-1; no reliable D call. The CDR3 has 15 residues. Per germline, CDR1 SGHRS and CDR2 YFSETQ. V was cut by 1 base and J by 0 bases, with 10 bases left in between. This chain's CDR3 is CASSLLGSLNTEAFF. The CDR3 nucleotides read TGCGCCAGCAGCTTGTTGGGCAGTTTGAACACTGAAGCTTTCTTT.

As for this clone: Germline and junction disagree at one end, which may indicate a read error. The CDR3 sequence is CASSLDRSFEQYF. Written as DNA, the CDR3 is TGTGCCAGCAGCTTAGATCGCTCCTTCGAGCAGTACTTC. V and J are TRBV11-3 and TRBJ2-7; D not certain. The CDR3 spans 13 residues. Germline-derived CDR1 and CDR2 are SGHNT and YENEEA.